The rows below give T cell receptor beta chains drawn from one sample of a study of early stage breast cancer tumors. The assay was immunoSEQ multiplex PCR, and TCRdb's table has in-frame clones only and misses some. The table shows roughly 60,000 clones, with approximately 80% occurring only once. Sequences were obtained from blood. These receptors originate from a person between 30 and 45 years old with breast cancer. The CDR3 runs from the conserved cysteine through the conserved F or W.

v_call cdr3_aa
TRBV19 CASSIRGGPYEQYF
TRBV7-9 CASNGLAVPGELFF
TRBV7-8 CASSSDAGTGGSYEQYF
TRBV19 CASRIGGDQPQHF
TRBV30 CACSPGHTNYGYTF
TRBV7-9 CASSPRTSGSYEQYF
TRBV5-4 CASSFNLGSHEQYF
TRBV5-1 CASSFLPGTRGSRTAGTDTQYF
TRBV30 CAWSVLNQPQHF
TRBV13 CASTRANTGELFF
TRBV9 CASSSSTGDSGNTIYF
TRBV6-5 CASSPGVSLETQYF
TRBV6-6 CASSNMGWENTEAFF
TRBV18 CASSPTSRPGSMSSYNEQFF
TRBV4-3 CASSQESRGQLYGYTF
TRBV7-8 CASGIAGSHYEQYF
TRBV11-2 CASSQGGTGGYGYTF
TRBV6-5 CASSYSREVNTEAFF
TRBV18 CASSPPGTVDNEQFF
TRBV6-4 CASSDSAGGSTDTQYF
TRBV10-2 CASHSRNTEAFF
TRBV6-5 CASSYSGLAGVNEQFF
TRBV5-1 CASSSTGTGARNEQFF
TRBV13 CASSRERRTYNEQFF
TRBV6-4 CASRPRGDRVFDEQYF
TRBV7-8 CASSSGLADTDTQYF
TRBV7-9 CASSSRTGGTEAFF
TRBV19 CASSSPARNEKLFF
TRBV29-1 CSVGGGYSNQPQHF
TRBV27 CASSPWLAGVNEQFF
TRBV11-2 CASSPGTGGRNSPLHF
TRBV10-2 CASSQGLAVYNEQFF
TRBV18 CASSTPGEETQYF
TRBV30 CAWRGQLYEQYF
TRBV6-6 CASSLPGLATGELFF
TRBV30 CAWTLVGRSEQFF
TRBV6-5 CASSYVRRAGSNEQFF